Below are 20 T cell receptor beta chains sequenced from a single sample in a study of CD8 T cells in ankylosing spondylitis. One entry per CDR3 protein results from TCRdb running MiXCR on the 5' RACE reads. The sample consists of around 340,000 distinct CDR3 sequences, roughly 14% of them appearing once. Sequencing used blood, either unsorted or a sorted T cell fraction (not recorded which). These receptors all come from a male donor with ankylosing spondylitis or in good health (not recorded which).

Ten or more counts support this clonotype. Here the CDR3 reads CASSKGGNQPQHF. The CDR3 DNA reads as TGTGCCAGCAGTAAGGGTGGCAATCAGCCCCAGCATTTT. The rearrangement links TRBV2 to TRBJ1-5, with D unclear. Deletions cut 5 bases from V and 2 bases from J, with 7 bases between. Germline lookup yields CDR1 SNHLY and CDR2 FYNNEI. The CDR3 spans 13 residues.

This clonotype appeared a few times. This chain connects TRBV6-2 or TRBV6-3 to TRBJ1-4; 7 bases line up with TRBD1. Germline values: CDR1 MNHEY, CDR2 SVGEGT. V dropped 6 bases and J dropped 4; count of bases not matched to a gene: 8. The CDR3 covers 15 residues. In DNA form, the CDR3 reads TGTGCCAGCAGACGCCGGGACAGCCTTAATGAAAAACTGTTTTTT. Its translation: CASRRRDSLNEKLFF.

This clonotype was seen a handful of times. The chain employs TRBV7-2 and TRBJ2-2; D not resolved. This CDR3 spans 14 amino acids. Deletions cut 5 bases from V and 5 bases from J, with 12 bases between. Germline assignment: CDR1 SGHTA and CDR2 FQGNSA. The CDR3 is CASSRPTRTGELFF. CDR3 coding DNA: TGTGCCAGCAGCAGACCCACGAGAACCGGGGAGCTGTTTTTT.

This clonotype occurred a few times. CDR3 nucleotide sequence: TGTGCCAGCAGACGGGGGACAGACACTGAAGCTTTCTTT. Protein: CASRRGTDTEAFF. The genes are TRBV6-1 and TRBJ1-1; TRBD1 matches at 7 bases. There are 13 residues in the CDR3. CDR1 and CDR2 from the germline V gene are MNHNS and SASEGT. V lost 6 bases and J lost 3; bases outside the gene matches: 4.

This clonotype was counted only a few times. The chain combines TRBV29-1 with TRBJ1-5, with 8 bases fitting TRBD1. Germline V gives CDR1 SQVTM, CDR2 ANQGSEA. V lost 7 bases, J lost 6 bases, and 5 bases stayed unmatched. The CDR3 totals 12 residues. CDR3 coding DNA: TGCAGCGCAGGACAGGGTAGTCAGCCCCAGCATTTT. As protein: CSAGQGSQPQHF. The entire variable domain, with the rest obtained from reference TRBV29-1 and TRBJ1-5, is as follows: SAVISQKPSRDICQRGTSLTIQCQVDSQVTMMFWYRQQPGQSLTLIATANQGSEATYESGFVIDKFPISRPNLTFSTLTVSNMSPEDSSIYLCSAGQGSQPQHFGDGTRLSIL.

This clonotype occurred a few times. The rearrangement uses TRBV29-1 and TRBJ2-5; perhaps TRBD2 as D (6 bases). CDR1 is SQVTM and CDR2 is ANQGSEA in the germline V gene. The CDR3 totals 13 residues. Trimming took 0 bases from V and 5 from J, leaving 10 bases between them. CDR3: CSVEEPGTETQYF. CDR3 bases: TGCAGCGTTGAAGAACCCGGGACTGAGACCCAGTACTTC.

V usage is TRBV3-1 and J usage is TRBJ1-2; D is unresolved. In germline, CDR1 is LGHDT, CDR2 YNNKEL (reference sequence). Trimming took 0 bases from V and 4 from J, leaving 6 bases between them. The CDR3 is 13 amino acids. CDR3 amino acids: CASSQERVYGYTF. Written as DNA, the CDR3 is TGTGCCAGCAGCCAAGAGAGAGTCTATGGCTACACCTTC.

In its sample, this clonotype was seen a few times. This rearrangement joins TRBV25-1 to TRBJ2-1; D ambiguous. CDR3 length: 16 residues. Per germline, CDR1 MGHDK and CDR2 SYGVNS. Trimming cost V 1 base and J 2 bases, with 12 bases left between them. CDR3 amino acids: CASSESSTPPYNEQFF. The CDR3 DNA is TGTGCCAGCAGTGAATCCTCCACCCCCCCCTACAATGAGCAGTTCTTC.

This clonotype was seen only a few times. V is TRBV19 and J is TRBJ1-4; TRBD1 matches 8 bases. The V gene end was trimmed by 5 bases and the J gene end by 8 bases; junction bases not matched to a gene: 7. CDR1 is LNHDA and CDR2 is SQIVND in the germline V gene (reference sequence). This CDR3 is built from 14 residues. Here the CDR3 DNA reads TGTGCCAGTAGTGCGGACAGGGTAGAAGAAAAACTGTTTTTT. Its protein product is CASSADRVEEKLFF.

This clonotype was recorded a few times. The chain carries TRBV5-1 and TRBJ2-7; a possible D gene is TRBD1 (5 bases). This CDR3 comprises 15 residues. The V and J ends lost 1 base and 1 base respectively, with 12 bases between them. Germline V gives CDR1 SGHRS, CDR2 YFSETQ. The chain's CDR3 is CASSLQQGLSYEQYF. The CDR3 DNA reads TGCGCCAGCAGCTTGCAGCAGGGTTTATCCTACGAGCAGTACTTC.

The rearrangement uses TRBV5-1 and TRBJ1-2; 7 bases are shared with TRBD1. Germline V gives CDR1 SGHRS, CDR2 YFSETQ. The V segment lost 0 bases and the J segment 5 bases; nucleotides outside the gene matches: 7. The CDR3 is 15 residues long. For the CDR3, the DNA is TGCGCCAGCAGCTTGGATACAGGGGAAGGGTATGGCTACACCTTC. Translation: CASSLDTGEGYGYTF.

The chain uses TRBV4-1 and TRBJ2-1, with D maybe TRBD2 (5 bases). The CDR3 spans 14 residues. Trimming removed 1 base from V and 8 bases from J, with 12 bases in between. Per germline, CDR1 MGHRA and CDR2 YSYEKL. CDR3 residues: CASSQGRNFDEQFF. The CDR3 DNA reads TGCGCCAGCAGCCAAGGGAGGAATTTCGATGAGCAGTTCTTC.

This clonotype has more than one count but fewer than ten. V gene TRBV12-3 or TRBV12-4 combines with J gene TRBJ2-1; D perhaps matches TRBD2 (5 bases). V dropped 3 bases and J dropped 3 bases, with 9 bases sitting between them. The CDR3 spans 14 residues. The CDR3 protein is CASSLSRGYNEQFF. The CDR3 nucleotides read TGTGCCAGCAGTTTGTCACGGGGCTACAATGAGCAGTTCTTC.

The CDR3 DNA sequence: TGCGCCAGCAGCTTGTCAATCGCGAGTTCCACAGATACGCAGTATTTT. It is translated as CASSLSIASSTDTQYF. The chain carries TRBV5-1 and TRBJ2-3; D gene ambiguous. Trimming pared 1 base from V and 2 bases from J, leaving 14 bases between. CDR1 and CDR2 (germline): SGHRS, YFSETQ. The CDR3 is 16 amino acids.

The chain combines TRBV9 with TRBJ2-5; 13 bases map to TRBD2. Germline assignment: CDR1 SGDLS and CDR2 YYNGEE. The junction had 5 bases not matched to a gene; V was cut back by 1 base and J by 5 bases. The CDR3 has 16 residues. The CDR3 DNA is TGTGCCAGCAGCGTAACTAGCGGGAGGGCCGGGGAGACCCAGTACTTC. It specifies CASSVTSGRAGETQYF.

This clonotype showed up just a few times. The chain has TRBV2 and TRBJ2-3, with D unclear. Germline CDR1 reads SNHLY; CDR2 reads FYNNEI. The CDR3 contains 15 residues. V was cut by 7 bases and J by 3 bases, with 17 bases left in between. CDR3 protein: CASTRTGSPTDTQYF. CDR3 sequence (DNA): TGTGCCAGCACCAGAACCGGTTCCCCAACAGATACGCAGTATTTT.

The rearrangement uses TRBV7-2 and TRBJ2-1, with 10 bases identical to TRBD1. CDR3 length equals 14 residues. Germline V lookup: CDR1 SGHTA, CDR2 FQGNSA. Germline trimming cut 5 bases from V and 9 bases from J; bases unmatched to any gene: 7. CDR3 region: CASSPRQGAGEQFF. The CDR3 coding sequence is TGTGCCAGCAGCCCCAGACAGGGGGCTGGTGAGCAGTTCTTC.

This clonotype has just a few counts. V is TRBV6-1 and J is TRBJ1-2; 7 bases fit TRBD1. Germline V CDR1 and CDR2: MNHNS, SASEGT. The CDR3 loop spans 13 amino acids. The trim removed 7 bases at V and 3 bases at J, leaving 5 bases unmatched. The CDR3 coding sequence is TGTGCCAGCACCAGAACAGGGGACTATGGCTACACCTTC. Translated: CASTRTGDYGYTF.

This clonotype was counted at least ten times. The chain uses TRBV12-3 or TRBV12-4 and TRBJ1-2, with TRBD1 matching over 8 bases. This CDR3 is built from 14 residues. The J segment lost 4 bases and the V segment lost 6 bases, leaving 7 bases of the junction unmatched. The CDR3, as DNA: TGTGCCAGCAGCAGATACAGGGGGGGCTATGGCTACACCTTC. This translates into CASSRYRGGYGYTF.

This chain links TRBV12-3 or TRBV12-4 with TRBJ1-2, with D possibly TRBD1 on 6 matching bases. This CDR3 spans 14 amino acids. The V end was cut by 6 bases, the J end by 4 bases, with 15 bases between. For the CDR3, the DNA is TGTGCCAGCAGGCGGACAGAGGGGACCTATGGCTACACCTTC. This translates into CASRRTEGTYGYTF.